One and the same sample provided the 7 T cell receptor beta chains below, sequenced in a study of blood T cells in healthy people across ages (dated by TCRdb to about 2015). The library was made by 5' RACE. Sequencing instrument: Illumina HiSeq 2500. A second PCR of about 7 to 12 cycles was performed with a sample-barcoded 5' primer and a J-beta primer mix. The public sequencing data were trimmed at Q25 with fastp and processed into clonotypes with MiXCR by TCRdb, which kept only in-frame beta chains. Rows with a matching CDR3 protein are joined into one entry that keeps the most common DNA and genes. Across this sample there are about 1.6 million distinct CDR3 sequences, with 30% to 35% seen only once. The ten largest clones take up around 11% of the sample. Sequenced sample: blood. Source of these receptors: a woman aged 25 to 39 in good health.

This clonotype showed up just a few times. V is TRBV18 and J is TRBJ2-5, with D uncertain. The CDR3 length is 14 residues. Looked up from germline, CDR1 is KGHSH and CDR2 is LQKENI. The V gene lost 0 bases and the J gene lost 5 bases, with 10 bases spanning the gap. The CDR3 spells CASSPPVLLETQYF. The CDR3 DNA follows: TGTGCCAGCTCACCACCGGTGTTACTGGAGACCCAGTACTTC.

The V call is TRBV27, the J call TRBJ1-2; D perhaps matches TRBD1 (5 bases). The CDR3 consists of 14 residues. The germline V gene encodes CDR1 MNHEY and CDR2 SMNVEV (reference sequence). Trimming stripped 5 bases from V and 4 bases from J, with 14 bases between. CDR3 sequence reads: CASSPGSPSYGYTF. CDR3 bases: TGTGCCAGCAGTCCAGGGAGCCCCAGCTATGGCTACACCTTC.

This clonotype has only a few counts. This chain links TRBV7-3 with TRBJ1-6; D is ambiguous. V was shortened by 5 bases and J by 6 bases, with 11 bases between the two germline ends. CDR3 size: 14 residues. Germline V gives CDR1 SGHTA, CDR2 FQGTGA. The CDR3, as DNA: TGTGCCAGCAGCGAGGGAAGCCTTAATTCACCCCTCCACTTT. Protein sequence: CASSEGSLNSPLHF.

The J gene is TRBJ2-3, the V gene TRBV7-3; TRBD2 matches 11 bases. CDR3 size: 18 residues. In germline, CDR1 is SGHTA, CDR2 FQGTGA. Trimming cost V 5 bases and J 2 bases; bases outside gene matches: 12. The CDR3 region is CASSPRPGLADVTDTQYF. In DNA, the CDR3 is TGTGCCAGCAGCCCCCGCCCGGGACTAGCGGACGTCACAGATACGCAGTATTTT. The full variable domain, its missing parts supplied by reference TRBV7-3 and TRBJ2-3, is GAGVSQTPSNKVTEKGKYVELRCDPISGHTALYWYRQSLGQGPEFLIYFQGTGAADDSGLPNDRFFAVRPEGSVSTLKIQRTERGDSAVYLCASSPRPGLADVTDTQYFGPGTRLTVL.

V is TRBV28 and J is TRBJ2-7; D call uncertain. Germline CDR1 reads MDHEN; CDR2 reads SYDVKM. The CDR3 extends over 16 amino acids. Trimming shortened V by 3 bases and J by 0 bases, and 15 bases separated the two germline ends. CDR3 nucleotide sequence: TGTGCCAGCAGTTTGGGTGGGTCCCGATACTCCTACGAGCAGTACTTC. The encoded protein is CASSLGGSRYSYEQYF.

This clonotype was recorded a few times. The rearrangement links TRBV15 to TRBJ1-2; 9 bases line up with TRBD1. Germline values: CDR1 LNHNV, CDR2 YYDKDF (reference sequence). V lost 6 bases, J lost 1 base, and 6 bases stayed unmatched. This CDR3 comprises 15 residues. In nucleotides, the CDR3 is TGTGCCACCAGACTGACAGGGGGGAATAACTATGGCTACACCTTC. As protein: CATRLTGGNNYGYTF.

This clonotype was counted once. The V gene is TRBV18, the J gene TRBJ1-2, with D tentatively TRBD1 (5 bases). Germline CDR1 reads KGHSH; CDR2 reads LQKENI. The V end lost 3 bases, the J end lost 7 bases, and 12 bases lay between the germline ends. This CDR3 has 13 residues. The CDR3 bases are TGTGCCAGCTCACCTAAGACAGAGGCTGGCTACACCTTC. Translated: CASSPKTEAGYTF.